This T cell receptor beta chain was profiled in a study of cytomegalovirus exposure and HLA in healthy donors (dated by TCRdb to 2016 to 2017). Context from the whole study: In an earlier analysis of 587 of the donors, around 290 Gb of sequence data and 117 million unique TCR beta sequences from 150 million to 200 million T cells were reported. An earlier analysis of 587 of the donors used high-throughput TCR beta sequencing to judge whether each TCR beta V gene segment behaved as functional or pseudogenic. Several DR-DQ haplotypes were handled as single units for association and clustering because linkage in the cohort was strong. Typing coverage differed by locus: A, B, C, DRB1 and DQB1 were typed in about 629-640 donors, DQA1 in 522, DPA1 in approximately 600, and DPB1 in roughly 450. Among the roughly 390 genotyped donors, around 81% belonged to the genetic ancestry cluster associated with self-reported Caucasian donors. A later analysis re-examined previously published TCR beta repertoires from roughly 650 donors and added high-resolution HLA genotyping to investigate patterns of TCR occurrence. Across some 400 genotyped donors of the cohort, an average of about 220,000 unique TCR beta nucleotide sequences per donor were sequenced, and 15% to 20% of those sequences were non-productive. In a later genetic analysis, genome-wide SNP genotypes for about 65% of the roughly 670 donors were used, and that subset was treated as a discovery cohort. In addition to the first cohort of 650 to 750 subjects, a separate validation cohort of 120 different subjects was used. The T cell repertoires of 666 subjects were profiled by immunosequencing and related to cytomegalovirus serostatus. Every discovery cohort repertoire had been produced on one sequencing platform. An early release that covered 500 to 800 HLA-typed donors contained approximately 300 gigabases of sequencing data and around 80 million unique TCR sequences. Donor age, sex, ethnicity and CMV serostatus were compiled alongside the repertoire data. The study aimed to test whether signatures of past pathogen exposure could be identified by cataloging public T cell receptors. HLA typing covered class I and class II loci at four-digit resolution. Rather than using new phenotypic data, the later analysis identified candidate immune exposures from TCR beta sequences and from how often those sequences occurred across donors. The study combined high-throughput TCR immunosequencing, statistical association of individual TCRs with disease status, and machine learning to predict cytomegalovirus infection status.

Notes on this clone: Its antigen is still unknown. Per-nucleotide qualities are absent, and no much larger clonotype sits a single base away.

Via the germline V gene (reference sequence), CDR1 is LNHDA and CDR2 SQIVND. The CDR3 goes from the cysteine to the phenylalanine over 17 residues. Only the CDR3 region is kept as DNA, spanning 51 bases read in frame from base 1. In total, around 600 healthy bone marrow donors made up the cohort. At the time of sampling, all cohort members were nominally healthy, though unrecorded immune exposures were likely present. The donor tested CMV seropositive and was one of the 289 seropositive cohort members. A peripheral blood sample was provided by each donor, and peripheral blood mononuclear cells were used for TCR beta sequencing. The Qiagen DNeasy Blood Extraction Kit was used to extract genomic DNA from the blood cell samples. Libraries were made using the immunoSEQ multiplex PCR assay. For the multiplex PCR, a mixture combining 60 forward primers for TCR Vbeta segments and 13 reverse primers for TCR Jbeta segments was used. Amplification of the CDR3 region of rearranged TCR beta genes was performed with a multiplex PCR assay on genomic DNA. The amplified TCR beta libraries were sequenced on the Illumina HiSeq System as 87-base-pair reads. In the source study's methods: In a later analysis, around 80 million unique TCR beta chains were counted across the roughly 670 repertoires, and about 10 million of these chains were shared by at least two donors. A nearest-neighbor algorithm error-corrected the raw reads and collapsed the reads into unique sequences, merging closely related sequences to remove PCR and sequencing errors. CDR3 sequences were aligned to IMGT reference sequences to assign V, D and J gene segments. For a sequence to be retained, a match of at least six nucleotides to both a V gene segment and a J gene segment was required. A rearrangement counted as productive if the CDR3 had no stop codons and remained in frame with V and J, and every other rearrangement counted as non-productive. CDR3 was defined according to IMGT convention as the region running from the second conserved V-encoded cysteine to the conserved J-encoded phenylalanine. In an earlier analysis of roughly 580 of the donors, sequences lacking an unambiguous match to a single V gene segment were excluded. In an earlier analysis of some 590 of the donors, a V segment was called functional when productive rearrangements were above 56.7%, and segregating when the standard deviation between donors exceeded 5%. A statistical classification framework was built to diagnose cytomegalovirus status from the catalog of TCR beta chain sequences. In a later analysis, V and J genes were assigned by comparing TCR nucleotide sequences against IMGT/GENE-DB human TR gene sequences. Using the TCRdist pipeline, a later analysis assigned CDR3 sequences along with most-parsimonious VDJ recombination scenarios. In a later analysis, each TCR beta chain was defined by its CDR3 amino acid sequence together with its V-gene family, and reads without a unique V-gene family were excluded. As a way to deal with suspected cross-contamination and a sequencing artifact, a later analysis dropped 450 to 600 nucleotide sequences that were highly shared and had low generation probability. In a later analysis, a clonal expansion index for each public chain was calculated from normalized within-repertoire ranks of inferred template counts. In a later analysis, generation probabilities were computed using a VDJ recombination model fitted to out-of-frame rearrangements, and the results were checked against IGoR. Hypergeometric tests were used in a later analysis to score TCR-TCR, TCR-HLA and TCR-CMV co-occurrence, with a repertoire-size bias correction applied to the TCR pairs. To estimate false discovery rates, a later analysis permuted the HLA or CMV assignments 20 times. In a later analysis, co-occurring TCRs were grouped with DBSCAN, and TCRdist sequence similarity was added when clustering was performed within HLA-allele-positive subsets. Repertoires with fewer than 30,000 or more than 120,000 public chains, plus five repertoires with anomalous nucleotide sharing, were excluded from co-occurrence clustering. Not all clones reach the TCRdb copy of this immuneACCESS table, which keeps in-frame sequences only. Checked studies attribute under half of the gap to unresolved V genes and leave the rest unexplained. The V and J calls and the clone size are those of that table, but D and trimming were determined from the DNA. Counted in this sample were some 130,000 clones; 79% of them appeared once. Clones ranked in the top ten supply roughly 6.8% of the sample.

Paper-wide results and their limitations: Only TCR beta chains were sequenced in this cohort, and the absence of alpha or paired-chain data limited detectable features. A total of around 150 TCR beta chains were listed by the study as associated with cytomegalovirus. A later analysis found that HLA-associated TCR beta chains were more clonally expanded and had lower generation probabilities than equally common non-associated chains. In vitro tests confirmed that a few of the cytomegalovirus-associated TCR beta chains recognize cytomegalovirus antigens. A cluster of highly shared sequence variants was judged likely to be a technical artifact of the sequencing pipeline. In a later analysis, several top co-occurrence clusters were reported to appear linked to parvovirus B19, influenza, CMV and Epstein-Barr virus. According to a later analysis, most CMV-associated TCR beta chains appeared to be HLA-restricted, and the HLA associations seemed to be driven largely by CMV exposure. Strong co-occurrence of HLA alleles, especially DR and DQ, made assigning TCR associations to individual alleles difficult. A further reported finding was that TCR beta sequences accurately predicted the HLA-A and HLA-B alleles for most subjects in the first cohort. In a later analysis, the rate of TCR association differed among HLA loci, with DRB1 alleles having the most associated TCRs and HLA-C alleles having the fewest. The classifier was reported to diagnose cytomegalovirus status with high specificity and sensitivity in both the original and validation cohorts. Some IMGT-functional V segments, including TRBV6-2 and TRBV6-3, could not be distinguished by the 87-base-pair reads and were therefore excluded. The authors suggested that the approach could potentially be extended to other disease states and immunological phenotypes. The presence/absence analyses assumed that sequencing depth was roughly uniform across donors, and that assumption may not be true. The only immune exposure information available for the cohort was CMV serostatus. Across donors, most TCR sequences were observed very rarely, whereas some public TCRs were present in many individuals. In an earlier analysis of roughly 500 of the donors, most TCR beta V segments appeared in productive rearrangements about 90% or about 30% of the time, broadly matching IMGT annotations. An association between a missense DCLRE1C variant and V-gene and J-gene trimming of TCR beta chains was found in a later genetic analysis and replicated in an independent cohort. Specific HLA alleles were associated with 16,951 TCR beta sequences at a false discovery rate of 0.05 in a later analysis. Because counts were too low, roughly 16 rarely observed V segments, including chromosome 9 orphons, were left out of the earlier analysis of over 550 of the donors. Because HLA typing was unavailable for some donors at each locus, only the typed subset was used in association tests. Correlated functional status among segregating V segments might be attributable to linkage disequilibrium, but an unknown experimental factor could not be ruled out. According to a later genetic analysis, donors in an Asian-associated ancestry cluster had fewer N-insertions in productive TCRs than the approximately 610-donor mean.

Recombination linked TRBV19 to TRBJ2-5, with a tentative D gene TRBD2 over 6 matching bases. The J call is in doubt because the DNA end fits TRBJ2-7 better. What was sequenced was PBMCs. This TCR was recovered from a man in his forties in good health and CMV-seropositive. The CDR3 region reads CASSILQRAGSSYEQYF. The DNA is as follows: TGTGCCAGTAGTATCCTCCAGCGGGCCGGGAGCTCCTACGAGCAGTACTTC.